This T cell receptor beta chain was sequenced for a study of PD-1 blockade in mismatch repair-deficient tumors. A word on this clone: Its specificity is unknown.

This CDR3 region has 15 residues. Looked up from germline, CDR1 is SGHRS and CDR2 is YFSETQ. After removal of 3 bases from V and 2 bases from J, the junction contained 2 bases not matched to a gene. Clones were sequenced by immunoSEQ multiplex PCR, and TCRdb holds only the in-frame ones, with some missing. The sample lists 10,000 or so clones; around nine tenths were seen once. Time point of the sample: roughly 10-day in vitro stimulation with candidate neoantigen peptide 3. The input for sequencing was cells cultured in vitro, taken from a patient treated with pembrolizumab. The rearrangement links TRBV5-1 to TRBJ2-1; 10 bases match TRBD2. This clonotype was obtained from an adult with mismatch repair-deficient cancer. This CDR3 reads CASSYLAGAYNEQFF. CDR3 DNA sequence: TGCGCCAGCAGCTACCTAGCGGGAGCCTACAATGAGCAGTTCTTC.